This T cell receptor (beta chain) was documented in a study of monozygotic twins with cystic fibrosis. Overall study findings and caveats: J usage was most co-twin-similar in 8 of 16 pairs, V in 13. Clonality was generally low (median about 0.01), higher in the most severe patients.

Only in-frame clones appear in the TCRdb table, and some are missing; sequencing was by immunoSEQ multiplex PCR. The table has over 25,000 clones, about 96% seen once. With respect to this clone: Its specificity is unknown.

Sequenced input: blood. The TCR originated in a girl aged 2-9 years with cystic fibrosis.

CDR3 protein: CSVERELGEQFF. In DNA form, the CDR3 reads TGCAGCGTTGAGAGGGAGCTGGGTGAGCAGTTCTTC. The chain links TRBV29-1 to TRBJ2-1; weak D call: TRBD2 (5 bases). This CDR3 comprises 12 residues. From germline, CDR1 is SQVTM and CDR2 ANQGSEA. The V end lost 3 bases, the J end lost 9 bases, and 12 bases lay between the germline ends.